These T cell receptor beta chains were read from a single sample in a study of blood T cell repertoires in COVID-19. Method: immunoSEQ multiplex PCR; TCRdb's copy keeps in-frame clones and lacks some. The data hold about 250,000 clones, with roughly 83% observed a single time. The sample consisted of peripheral blood. The receptors here all came from a woman of 80 years or more with COVID-19, enrolled during active disease. Both conserved end residues are part of each CDR3. A D gene is named only where the DNA matches it firmly. Only part of the rows carry a size: once, few, many, or a class if the clone is expanded.

clone size: few
V gene: TRBV5-1
D gene: NA
J gene: TRBJ2-2
CDR3 protein: CASSGLSSGTGELFF
CDR3 DNA: TGCGCCAGCAGCGGGCTATCGTCAGGGACCGGGGAGCTGTTTTTT

clone size: few
V gene: TRBV2
D gene: NA
J gene: TRBJ1-5
CDR3 protein: CASSDGTVNQPQHF
CDR3 DNA: TGTGCCAGCAGTGACGGGACTGTTAATCAGCCCCAGCATTTT

clone size: NA
V gene: TRBV29-1
D gene: NA
J gene: TRBJ2-2
CDR3 protein: CSVVGGAWTGELFF
CDR3 DNA: TGCAGCGTTGTAGGGGGGGCATGGACCGGGGAGCTGTTTTTT

clone size: NA
V gene: TRBV2
D gene: NA
J gene: TRBJ1-1
CDR3 protein: CASRQTSINTEAFF
CDR3 DNA: TGTGCCAGCAGACAGACCTCCATTAACACTGAAGCTTTCTTT

clone size: few
V gene: TRBV11-2
D gene: NA
J gene: TRBJ1-2
CDR3 protein: CASSLGAGIGYGYTF
CDR3 DNA: TGTGCCAGCAGCTTAGGAGCAGGGATTGGCTATGGCTACACCTTC

clone size: NA
V gene: TRBV4-3
D gene: TRBD1
J gene: TRBJ1-4
CDR3 protein: CASSQDATGGEKLFF
CDR3 DNA: TGCGCCAGCAGCCAAGACGCCACAGGGGGAGAAAAACTGTTTTTT

clone size: once
V gene: TRBV6-2/TRBV6-3
D gene: TRBD1
J gene: TRBJ1-2
CDR3 protein: CASSLRQGAVGYTF
CDR3 DNA: TGTGCCAGCAGCCTCCGACAGGGAGCGGTAGGCTACACCTTC

clone size: NA
V gene: TRBV19
D gene: TRBD1
J gene: TRBJ2-7
CDR3 protein: CASSPRGQAYEQYF
CDR3 DNA: TGTGCCAGTAGTCCCAGGGGGCAAGCCTACGAGCAGTACTTC

clone size: NA
V gene: TRBV7-3
D gene: TRBD1
J gene: TRBJ2-2
CDR3 protein: CASSPRAQGAGELFF
CDR3 DNA: TGTGCCAGCAGCCCCCGGGCCCAGGGGGCCGGGGAGCTGTTTTTT

clone size: once
V gene: TRBV5-1
D gene: NA
J gene: TRBJ2-5
CDR3 protein: CASSLWGDGEETQYF
CDR3 DNA: TGCGCCAGCAGCTTGTGGGGGGACGGGGAAGAGACCCAGTACTTC

clone size: NA
V gene: TRBV5-1
D gene: TRBD1
J gene: TRBJ1-2
CDR3 protein: CASSETGEYGYTF
CDR3 DNA: TGCGCCAGCAGCGAGACAGGGGAGTATGGCTACACCTTC

clone size: NA
V gene: TRBV10-3
D gene: TRBD1
J gene: TRBJ2-6
CDR3 protein: CAISESKGAGGANVLTF
CDR3 DNA: TGTGCCATCAGTGAGTCGAAGGGGGCTGGTGGGGCCAACGTCCTGACTTTC

clone size: few
V gene: TRBV4-2
D gene: TRBD1
J gene: TRBJ2-1
CDR3 protein: CASSQGQGADNEQFF
CDR3 DNA: TGTGCCAGCAGCCAAGGACAGGGGGCAGACAATGAGCAGTTCTTC

clone size: few
V gene: TRBV28
D gene: TRBD2
J gene: TRBJ2-1
CDR3 protein: CASSLAGGGWNEQFF
CDR3 DNA: TGTGCCAGCAGTTTAGCGGGGGGAGGTTGGAATGAGCAGTTCTTC

clone size: NA
V gene: TRBV14
D gene: NA
J gene: TRBJ1-4
CDR3 protein: CASSRAGSNEKLFF
CDR3 DNA: TGTGCCAGCAGTCGCGCGGGGTCTAATGAAAAACTGTTTTTT

clone size: NA
V gene: TRBV4-2
D gene: NA
J gene: TRBJ2-2
CDR3 protein: CASSQVGGSAGRELFF
CDR3 DNA: TGTGCCAGCAGCCAAGTTGGAGGCTCTGCGGGCCGGGAGCTGTTTTTT

clone size: NA
V gene: TRBV28
D gene: NA
J gene: TRBJ2-5
CDR3 protein: CASSLPTGQTPAQYF
CDR3 DNA: TGTGCCAGCAGTTTACCCACTGGACAGACACCGGCCCAGTACTTC

clone size: NA
V gene: TRBV28
D gene: NA
J gene: TRBJ1-5
CDR3 protein: CASSLGGDSNQPQHF
CDR3 DNA: TGTGCCAGCAGTTTGGGGGGAGATAGCAATCAGCCCCAGCATTTT

clone size: NA
V gene: TRBV11-2
D gene: TRBD1
J gene: TRBJ1-2
CDR3 protein: CASSLVFGGQGGYGYTF
CDR3 DNA: TGTGCCAGCAGCTTAGTTTTCGGGGGACAGGGTGGCTATGGCTACACCTTC

clone size: NA
V gene: TRBV5-1
D gene: TRBD1
J gene: TRBJ1-1
CDR3 protein: CASSLQGADTEAFF
CDR3 DNA: TGCGCCAGCAGCTTACAGGGGGCGGACACTGAAGCTTTCTTT

clone size: NA
V gene: TRBV7-2
D gene: NA
J gene: TRBJ2-6
CDR3 protein: CASSSQGGGTWANVLTF
CDR3 DNA: TGTGCCAGCAGCTCCCAGGGGGGCGGGACCTGGGCCAACGTCCTGACTTTC

clone size: once
V gene: TRBV19
D gene: TRBD2
J gene: TRBJ2-2
CDR3 protein: CASIGLAGGPENTGELFF
CDR3 DNA: TGTGCCAGTATCGGACTAGCGGGGGGGCCCGAGAACACCGGGGAGCTGTTTTTT

clone size: few
V gene: TRBV16
D gene: NA
J gene: TRBJ2-5
CDR3 protein: CASSLGQKETQYF
CDR3 DNA: TGTGCCAGCAGCCTTGGACAGAAAGAGACCCAGTACTTC

clone size: NA
V gene: TRBV7-8
D gene: TRBD1
J gene: TRBJ2-3
CDR3 protein: CASSSQGGRSDTQYF
CDR3 DNA: TGTGCCAGCAGCTCACAGGGGGGTCGTTCGGATACGCAGTATTTT

clone size: NA
V gene: TRBV5-1
D gene: NA
J gene: TRBJ2-5
CDR3 protein: CASSLASEGVETQYF
CDR3 DNA: TGCGCCAGCAGCTTGGCCAGCGAGGGGGTGGAGACCCAGTACTTC

clone size: once
V gene: TRBV5-1
D gene: NA
J gene: TRBJ1-1
CDR3 protein: CASSLAISGTTEAFF
CDR3 DNA: TGCGCCAGCAGCTTGGCCATTAGCGGAACCACTGAAGCTTTCTTT

clone size: NA
V gene: TRBV27
D gene: NA
J gene: TRBJ1-5
CDR3 protein: CASAGINQPQHF
CDR3 DNA: TGTGCCAGCGCAGGGATCAATCAGCCCCAGCATTTT

clone size: NA
V gene: TRBV3-1/TRBV3-2
D gene: NA
J gene: TRBJ1-2
CDR3 protein: CASSRREGVYGYTF
CDR3 DNA: TGTGCCAGCAGCCGTCGGGAGGGTGTCTATGGCTACACCTTC

clone size: NA
V gene: TRBV28
D gene: TRBD1
J gene: TRBJ1-3
CDR3 protein: CASSSSLGQGLGNTIYF
CDR3 DNA: TGTGCCAGCAGTTCCTCGTTGGGACAGGGACTTGGAAACACCATATATTTT

clone size: NA
V gene: TRBV3-1/TRBV3-2
D gene: NA
J gene: TRBJ2-2
CDR3 protein: CASSQSGGSTGELFF
CDR3 DNA: TGTGCCAGCAGCCAATCGGGGGGCAGCACCGGGGAGCTGTTTTTT

clone size: NA
V gene: TRBV10-3
D gene: NA
J gene: TRBJ1-2
CDR3 protein: CAISSWVGPYGYTF
CDR3 DNA: TGTGCCATTTCCTCCTGGGTGGGCCCGTATGGCTACACCTTC

clone size: NA
V gene: TRBV5-8
D gene: TRBD1
J gene: TRBJ1-6
CDR3 protein: CASSSQWTGPYNSPLHF
CDR3 DNA: TGTGCCAGCAGCTCTCAATGGACAGGGCCTTATAATTCACCCCTCCACTTT

clone size: NA
V gene: TRBV4-1
D gene: NA
J gene: TRBJ2-3
CDR3 protein: CASSQDRGSSFYTQYF
CDR3 DNA: TGCGCCAGCAGCCAAGATCGGGGATCTTCCTTTTATACGCAGTATTTT

clone size: NA
V gene: TRBV7-9
D gene: NA
J gene: TRBJ1-6
CDR3 protein: CASSLALGLTSSPLHF
CDR3 DNA: TGTGCCAGCAGCTTAGCGCTTGGACTAACCTCTTCACCCCTCCACTTT

clone size: NA
V gene: TRBV5-4
D gene: NA
J gene: TRBJ2-7
CDR3 protein: CASSFSGGSGKSYEQYF
CDR3 DNA: TGTGCCAGCAGCTTTTCTGGTGGGTCGGGAAAAAGTTACGAGCAGTACTTC

clone size: NA
V gene: TRBV28
D gene: TRBD1
J gene: TRBJ1-1
CDR3 protein: CASSGQGYTEAFF
CDR3 DNA: TGTGCCAGCAGTGGACAGGGCTACACTGAAGCTTTCTTT

clone size: NA
V gene: TRBV5-1
D gene: NA
J gene: TRBJ1-2
CDR3 protein: CASSLVAGGGYTF
CDR3 DNA: TGCGCCAGCAGCTTGGTAGCGGGAGGGGGCTACACCTTC

clone size: NA
V gene: TRBV9
D gene: TRBD2
J gene: TRBJ2-1
CDR3 protein: CASSVRALAGGNEQFF
CDR3 DNA: TGTGCCAGCAGCGTAAGAGCACTAGCGGGGGGAAATGAGCAGTTCTTC

clone size: NA
V gene: TRBV3-1/TRBV3-2
D gene: NA
J gene: TRBJ1-1
CDR3 protein: CASSQSSGPEAFF
CDR3 DNA: TGTGCCAGCAGCCAGAGCTCGGGTCCTGAAGCTTTCTTT

clone size: once
V gene: TRBV7-9
D gene: TRBD1
J gene: TRBJ1-1
CDR3 protein: CATDREGWTEAFF
CDR3 DNA: TGTGCCACCGACAGGGAAGGGTGGACTGAAGCTTTCTTT

clone size: once
V gene: TRBV4-1
D gene: TRBD2
J gene: TRBJ2-3
CDR3 protein: CASNHGGGTDTQYF
CDR3 DNA: TGCGCCAGCAACCACGGGGGGGGCACAGATACGCAGTATTTT

clone size: NA
V gene: TRBV7-8
D gene: TRBD2
J gene: TRBJ2-1
CDR3 protein: CASSPRTSGGYNEQFF
CDR3 DNA: TGTGCCAGCAGCCCCCGGACTAGCGGGGGGTACAATGAGCAGTTCTTC

clone size: NA
V gene: TRBV9
D gene: TRBD2
J gene: TRBJ2-1
CDR3 protein: CASSVDGGGAGHEQFF
CDR3 DNA: TGTGCCAGCAGCGTAGATGGCGGGGGGGCCGGTCATGAGCAGTTCTTC

clone size: NA
V gene: TRBV5-4
D gene: TRBD1
J gene: TRBJ1-5
CDR3 protein: CASSLGGQDRNQPQHF
CDR3 DNA: TGTGCCAGCAGCTTGGGGGGACAGGACCGCAATCAGCCCCAGCATTTT

clone size: few
V gene: TRBV6-5
D gene: NA
J gene: TRBJ1-3
CDR3 protein: CASSYGGAGNTIYF
CDR3 DNA: TGTGCCAGCAGTTACGGGGGGGCTGGAAACACCATATATTTT

clone size: NA
V gene: TRBV7-9
D gene: NA
J gene: TRBJ2-7
CDR3 protein: CASSLAPGSYEQYF
CDR3 DNA: TGTGCCAGCAGCTTAGCCCCGGGGTCCTACGAGCAGTACTTC

clone size: NA
V gene: TRBV7-9
D gene: TRBD1
J gene: TRBJ1-2
CDR3 protein: CASSPGTGGYGYTF
CDR3 DNA: TGTGCCAGCAGCCCCGGGACAGGGGGCTATGGCTACACCTTC

clone size: few
V gene: TRBV9
D gene: NA
J gene: TRBJ2-5
CDR3 protein: CASSPATGTWETQYF
CDR3 DNA: TGTGCCAGCAGCCCTGCCACAGGGACATGGGAGACCCAGTACTTC

clone size: NA
V gene: TRBV7-9
D gene: NA
J gene: TRBJ2-1
CDR3 protein: CASSFDGGAYNEQFF
CDR3 DNA: TGTGCCAGCAGCTTTGATGGGGGGGCGTACAATGAGCAGTTCTTC

clone size: NA
V gene: TRBV10-1
D gene: NA
J gene: TRBJ1-4
CDR3 protein: CASTAQGNHNEKLFF
CDR3 DNA: TGCGCCAGTACTGCCCAGGGGAACCATAATGAAAAACTGTTTTTT

clone size: NA
V gene: TRBV5-1
D gene: NA
J gene: TRBJ1-1
CDR3 protein: CASSLGVFPTEAFF
CDR3 DNA: TGCGCCAGCAGCTTGGGAGTATTTCCCACTGAAGCTTTCTTT

clone size: NA
V gene: TRBV28
D gene: TRBD1
J gene: TRBJ2-2
CDR3 protein: CASSLWDRGATGELFF
CDR3 DNA: TGTGCCAGCAGTTTATGGGACAGGGGTGCCACCGGGGAGCTGTTTTTT

clone size: NA
V gene: TRBV2
D gene: TRBD1
J gene: TRBJ2-3
CDR3 protein: CASRRTGGTDTQYF
CDR3 DNA: TGTGCCAGCAGACGGACAGGGGGCACAGATACGCAGTATTTT

clone size: NA
V gene: TRBV5-1
D gene: TRBD2
J gene: TRBJ2-7
CDR3 protein: CASSFGTSGAEQYF
CDR3 DNA: TGCGCCAGCAGCTTCGGGACTAGCGGGGCCGAGCAGTACTTC

clone size: NA
V gene: TRBV18
D gene: TRBD1
J gene: TRBJ2-6
CDR3 protein: CASSPGQGKGANVLTF
CDR3 DNA: TGTGCCAGCTCACCCGGACAGGGTAAAGGGGCCAACGTCCTGACTTTC

clone size: NA
V gene: TRBV28
D gene: TRBD2
J gene: TRBJ2-2
CDR3 protein: CASSLAGGLDTGELFF
CDR3 DNA: TGTGCCAGCAGTTTGGCGGGGGGGCTCGACACCGGGGAGCTGTTTTTT

clone size: NA
V gene: TRBV20-1
D gene: NA
J gene: TRBJ2-2
CDR3 protein: CSASRVASTGELFF
CDR3 DNA: TGCAGTGCTAGTAGGGTAGCGAGCACCGGGGAGCTGTTTTTT

clone size: NA
V gene: TRBV5-1
D gene: NA
J gene: TRBJ1-4
CDR3 protein: CASSLVPGSTEKLFF
CDR3 DNA: TGCGCCAGCAGCTTGGTTCCGGGGTCGACTGAAAAACTGTTTTTT

clone size: NA
V gene: TRBV5-1
D gene: NA
J gene: TRBJ2-5
CDR3 protein: CASSLPGETQYF
CDR3 DNA: TGCGCCAGCAGCTTACCCGGGGAGACCCAGTACTTC

clone size: NA
V gene: TRBV7-2
D gene: NA
J gene: TRBJ2-1
CDR3 protein: CASSRDRNEQFF
CDR3 DNA: TGTGCCAGCAGCCGGGATAGGAATGAGCAGTTCTTC